Shown below are 25 T cell receptor beta chains from a single sample sequenced in a study of response to subunit inactivated influenza vaccine. TCRdb itself ran the RT-PCR reads through MiXCR, one entry per CDR3 protein. The table includes around 320,000 distinct CDR3 sequences, over 20% detected once. The material was PBMCs from blood, obtained 21 months after vaccination. The receptors were gathered from a man in his fifties or sixties who received an inactivated influenza vaccine.

This clonotype was observed a handful of times. The chain is built from TRBV7-9 and TRBJ1-1, with a possible D match to TRBD1 (5 bases). V lost 5 bases to trimming and J lost 8 bases, with 9 bases between them. CDR1 and CDR2 from the germline V gene are SEHNR and FQNEAQ (reference sequence). The CDR3 covers 11 residues. CDR3 sequence (DNA): TGTGCCAGCAGCGAGACAGTAGAAGCTTTCTTT. Its protein is CASSETVEAFF.

CDR3 nucleotide sequence: TGTGCCAGCAGTTCAACCACCGGGGAGCTGTTTTTT. This sequence encodes CASSSTTGELFF. The genes are TRBV7-2 and TRBJ2-2; unclear D gene. The CDR3 has 12 residues. Germline CDR1 is SGHTA and CDR2 is FQGNSA. The germline V and J ends were trimmed by 6 bases and 4 bases, with 6 bases remaining between them. The full variable domain, completed using reference TRBV7-2 and TRBJ2-2, is GAGVSQSPSNKVTEKGKDVELRCDPISGHTALYWYRQSLGQGLEFLIYFQGNSAPDKSGLPSDRFSAERTGGSVSTLTIQRTQQEDSAVYLCASSSTTGELFFGEGSRLTVL.

The chain employs TRBV12-2 and TRBJ1-3. TRBV12-2 is listed as a pseudogene. The CDR3 runs 16 residues. CDR3 in DNA: TGTGCAAGTCGCTTAGCGGGGGACTGCTCTGGAAACACCATATATTTT. Residues: CASRLAGDCSGNTIYF.

CDR3 region: CASSYRKDNSPLHF. The CDR3 coding sequence is TGTGCCAGCAGTTACAGGAAGGATAATTCACCCCTCCACTTT. The chain employs TRBV28 and TRBJ1-6; tentative D call: TRBD1 (5 bases). This CDR3 comprises 14 residues. V lost 4 bases to trimming and J lost 5 bases, with 9 bases between them. The germline CDR1 and CDR2 sequences are MDHEN and SYDVKM.

This clonotype has a handful of counts. The chain joins TRBV6-1 to TRBJ1-2, with D perhaps matching TRBD1 (6 bases). The V gene lost 6 bases and the J gene lost 8 bases, with 16 bases spanning the gap. CDR3 length equals 13 residues. CDR1 MNHNS and CDR2 SASEGT come from the germline V gene. The CDR3 nucleotides read TGTGCCAGCAGCCGGGACATCGGACGCGGCTACACCTTC. This encodes CASSRDIGRGYTF.

This chain joins TRBV19 and TRBJ2-3; no definite D call. There are 15 residues in the CDR3. V was shortened by 5 bases and J by 4 bases, with 16 bases between the two germline ends. Germline CDR1 reads LNHDA; CDR2 reads SQIVND (reference sequence). The CDR3 loop reads CASSARPVASDTQYF. Here the CDR3 DNA reads TGTGCCAGTAGTGCCCGCCCCGTAGCTTCAGATACGCAGTATTTT.

This clonotype was observed many times. The V call is TRBV12-3 or TRBV12-4, the J call TRBJ1-2; D uncertain. CDR3 length: 15 amino acids. With 3 bases removed from V and 3 bases from J, the gap between germline ends came to 14 bases. The CDR3 DNA follows: TGTGCCAGCAGTTTTTTGTTGGCCGATCACTATGGCTACACCTTC. It translates to CASSFLLADHYGYTF.

This clonotype was detected a few times. The chain recombines TRBV6-1 with TRBJ1-6, with D unclear. The V end was cut by 5 bases, the J end by 8 bases, with 10 bases between. This CDR3 spans 13 amino acids. The germline V gene has CDR1 MNHNS and CDR2 SASEGT. For the CDR3, the DNA is TGTGCCAGCAGTCCCGACCCGGATTCACCCCTCCACTTT. This codes for CASSPDPDSPLHF.

Ten or more counts support this clonotype. The rearrangement links TRBV7-2 to TRBJ1-6; TRBD1 agrees at 9 bases. Per germline, CDR1 SGHTA and CDR2 FQGNSA. After removal of 2 bases from V and 7 bases from J, the junction contained 3 bases not matched to a gene. CDR3 length equals 15 residues. The CDR3 here is CASSLSGTGNSPLHF. The DNA of the CDR3 is TGTGCCAGCAGCTTATCCGGGACAGGGAATTCACCCCTCCACTTT.

CDR3 bases: TGTGCGACCGGGACAGCCACAGATACGCAGTATTTT. Protein: CATGTATDTQYF. This chain links TRBV6-6 with TRBJ2-3; 7 bases fit TRBD1. The CDR3 is made up of 12 amino acids. Germline V gene data show CDR1 as MNHNY and CDR2 as SVGAGI (reference sequence).

This clonotype was found a few times. This chain uses TRBV6-2 or TRBV6-3 with TRBJ2-3, with D possibly being TRBD1 (6 bases). The germline V and J ends were trimmed by 6 bases and 8 bases, with 21 bases remaining between them. Per the germline V gene, CDR1 is MNHEY and CDR2 is SVGEGT. CDR3 length: 15 amino acids. CDR3 DNA: TGTGCCAGCAGCTTATCACAGGGACCCGTCGGTACGCAGTATTTT. It codes for CASSLSQGPVGTQYF.

This clonotype was detected a few times. V and J are TRBV12-3 or TRBV12-4 and TRBJ2-3; 7 nucleotides align to TRBD2. The J segment lost 0 bases and the V segment lost 1 base, leaving 4 bases of the junction unmatched. The CDR3 consists of 16 residues. CDR3 amino acids: CASSLGGLMSTDTQYF. CDR3 DNA sequence: TGTGCCAGCAGTTTAGGGGGACTAATGAGCACAGATACGCAGTATTTT.

The rearrangement joins TRBV12-3 or TRBV12-4 to TRBJ1-2; 9 bases are shared with TRBD1. CDR3 length: 13 residues. V was clipped by 7 bases and J by 8 bases; unmatched bases: 8. CDR3 protein: CASTTGQGDGYTF. CDR3 bases: TGTGCCAGCACCACGGGACAGGGAGACGGCTACACCTTC.

The V call is TRBV29-1, the J call TRBJ2-7, with a tentative D call TRBD2 (5 bases). Trimming left V 5 bases short and J 2 bases short, with 10 bases between. Germline CDR1 and CDR2: SQVTM and ANQGSEA. The CDR3 covers 12 residues. CDR3 loop: CSVYLAAYEQYF. In DNA form, the CDR3 reads TGCAGCGTTTATCTAGCAGCCTACGAGCAGTACTTC.

The chain uses TRBV6-2 or TRBV6-3 and TRBJ1-6, with D perhaps TRBD1 (6 bases). Per germline, CDR1 MNHEY and CDR2 SVGEGT. V lost 4 bases to trimming and J lost 4 bases, with 14 bases between them. This CDR3 spans 16 amino acids. CDR3 in DNA: TGTGCCAGCAGTTCCGACGGGACACATTATAATTCACCCCTCCACTTT. Amino acid sequence: CASSSDGTHYNSPLHF.

The V gene is TRBV20-1, the J gene TRBJ2-5; TRBD1 is a possible D gene (6 bases). Germline V lookup: CDR1 DFQATT, CDR2 SNEGSKA (reference sequence). The CDR3 length is 15 residues. Trimming stripped 6 bases from V and 1 base from J, with 18 bases between. CDR3 sequence: CSANSGTSIQETQYF. The CDR3 nucleotides read TGCAGTGCCAATTCCGGGACAAGCATCCAAGAGACCCAGTACTTC.

This clonotype was counted only a few times. The gene calls are TRBV12-3 or TRBV12-4 and TRBJ1-2; tentatively, D is TRBD1 (5 bases). The CDR3 totals 13 residues. V lost 5 bases and J 3 bases, leaving 10 bases between the germline ends. The CDR3 DNA reads TGTGCCAGCAGTACAGACAGTTACTATGGCTACACCTTC. Its translation: CASSTDSYYGYTF.

This clonotype was seen many times. The chain couples TRBV7-9 to TRBJ1-1; D gene ambiguous. In germline, CDR1 is SEHNR, CDR2 FQNEAQ (reference sequence). The CDR3 sequence is 13 residues long. The V gene lost 6 bases and the J gene lost 0 bases, with 8 bases spanning the gap. The CDR3 nucleotides read TGTGCCAGCAGGCGCGGACTGAACACTGAAGCTTTCTTT. Amino acid sequence: CASRRGLNTEAFF.

This clonotype has only a few counts. J is TRBJ1-1 and V is TRBV7-2; 7 nucleotides agree with TRBD1. Germline CDR1 is SGHTA and CDR2 is FQGNSA. V lost 7 bases to trimming and J lost 8 bases; unmatched junction nucleotides: 10. The CDR3 is made up of 13 amino acids. DNA for the CDR3: TGTGCCAGCAACGACAGGGCGGGGTCCGAAGCTTTCTTT. Translated, it gives CASNDRAGSEAFF.

The chain combines TRBV7-2 with TRBJ2-7, with a possible D match to TRBD2 (6 bases). Germline V gene lookup returns CDR1 SGHTA and CDR2 FQGNSA. The CDR3 runs 13 residues. V gave up 1 base and J gave up 7 bases, with 11 bases separating them. Written as DNA, the CDR3 is TGTGCCAGCAGCTTAGTTGCAGGGAGGGAGCAGTACTTC. It encodes CASSLVAGREQYF.

To note about this clonotype: This could be a read error, since a much larger clone is one nucleotide away. V is TRBV9 and J is TRBJ1-6; 7 bases agree with TRBD1. Trimming at V came to 4 bases and at J to 5 bases, leaving 3 bases not matched to a gene. This CDR3 comprises 14 residues. The germline V gene has CDR1 SGDLS and CDR2 YYNGEE. The CDR3 DNA reads as TGTGCCAGCAGCCCCGGGACAGATAATTCACCCCTCCACTTT. Translation: CASSPGTDNSPLHF.

V usage is TRBV20-1 and J usage is TRBJ1-6; no firm D call. Trimming pared 1 base from V and 11 bases from J, leaving 12 bases between. The germline V gene has CDR1 DFQATT and CDR2 SNEGSKA (reference sequence). The CDR3 is made up of 13 amino acids. CDR3 sequence (DNA): TGCAGTGCTAGAGGAACTGTCAAGGCACCCCTCCACTTT. It translates to CSARGTVKAPLHF.

This clonotype was recorded many times. The chain joins TRBV12-3 or TRBV12-4 to TRBJ1-2, with D unclear. The CDR3 totals 16 residues. V was clipped by 0 bases and J by 4 bases, with 15 bases between them. This CDR3 reads CASSLAIAATSYGYTF. In DNA, the CDR3 is TGTGCCAGCAGTTTAGCGATTGCAGCGACATCCTATGGCTACACCTTC.

This clonotype was seen only a few times. The J gene is TRBJ1-3, the V gene TRBV18, with D tentatively TRBD1 (5 bases). Deletions cut 4 bases from V and 3 bases from J, with 13 bases between. The CDR3 extends over 15 amino acids. Germline V lookup: CDR1 KGHSH, CDR2 LQKENI. Written as DNA, the CDR3 is TGTGCCAGCTCACAACCCGGGACGGGTGGAAACACCATATATTTT. It specifies CASSQPGTGGNTIYF.

The chain combines TRBV18 with TRBJ1-2; 8 bases align to TRBD1. Trimming cost V 6 bases and J 10 bases; bases outside gene matches: 7. Germline V gives CDR1 KGHSH, CDR2 LQKENI. The CDR3 spans 12 residues. CDR3 coding DNA: TGTGCCAGCTCCCCTGGACAGGGAGACTACACCTTC. Translation gives CASSPGQGDYTF.